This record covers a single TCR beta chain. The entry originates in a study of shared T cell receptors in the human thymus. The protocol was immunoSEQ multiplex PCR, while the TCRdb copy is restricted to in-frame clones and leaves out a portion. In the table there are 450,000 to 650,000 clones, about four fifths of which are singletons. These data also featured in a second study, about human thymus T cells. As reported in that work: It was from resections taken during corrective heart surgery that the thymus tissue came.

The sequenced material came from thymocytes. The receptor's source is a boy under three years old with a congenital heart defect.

The CDR3, as DNA: TGTGCCAGCAGCCTACCGGGACTAGCGGGAGGGCGGAACAATGAGCAGTTCTTC. Protein sequence: CASSLPGLAGGRNNEQFF. V and J are TRBV7-9 and TRBJ2-1; 16 bases agree with TRBD2. V shed 5 bases, J shed 5 bases, and the junction held 9 bases outside the gene matches. Germline assignment: CDR1 SEHNR and CDR2 FQNEAQ (reference sequence). The CDR3 is made up of 18 amino acids.